These 18 T cell receptor beta chains originate from one sample sequenced in a study of blood T cell repertoires in COVID-19 (dated by TCRdb to the early 2020s). The library came from the immunoSEQ multiplex PCR assay. The table comes from immuneACCESS by way of TCRdb, which keeps in-frame sequences with V and J called. Part of the clones is missing from these tables; in studies checked, under half for an unresolved V gene and the rest for unknown reasons. A total of approximately 50,000 clones appear in this sample, around 80% of them only once. In total, the top ten clones hold 20% to 30% of the sample. The sample taken for sequencing was peripheral blood. The source of these receptors is a man in his 70s with acute or convalescent COVID-19.

This chain joins TRBV7-2 and TRBJ2-3; possibly TRBD1 for D (5 bases). The CDR3 runs to 14 residues. V gave up 0 bases and J gave up 4 bases, with 8 bases separating them. Germline CDR1 reads SGHTA; CDR2 reads FQGNSA. The CDR3 nucleotides read TGTGCCAGCAGCTTAGCGGGGCAGGCAGATACGCAGTATTTT. It specifies CASSLAGQADTQYF.

This clone occurred once. J is TRBJ2-3 and V is TRBV7-2, with D possibly being TRBD1 (5 bases). The V end was cut by 5 bases, the J end by 2 bases, with 11 bases between. This CDR3 is built from 14 residues. Germline lookup yields CDR1 SGHTA and CDR2 FQGNSA. The DNA of the CDR3 is TGTGCCAGCAGCCAGGGATTGGCCACAGATACGCAGTATTTT. This gives the protein CASSQGLATDTQYF.

In its sample, this clone was seen once. The gene calls are TRBV14 and TRBJ2-3; D perhaps matches TRBD1 (7 bases). V lost 5 bases and J lost 1, with 13 bases in between. The CDR3 is 15 amino acids. The germline V gene has CDR1 SGHDN and CDR2 FVKESK. The CDR3 loop is CASSFQGGGTDTQYF. The CDR3 DNA reads TGTGCCAGCAGCTTCCAGGGGGGTGGCACAGATACGCAGTATTTT.

The gene calls are TRBV19 and TRBJ1-5; 7 bases align to TRBD1. Germline V lookup: CDR1 LNHDA, CDR2 SQIVND (reference sequence). Trimming cost V 3 bases and J 5 bases; bases outside gene matches: 1. The CDR3 consists of 13 residues. The CDR3 here is CASSIDRDQPQHF. The CDR3, as DNA: TGTGCCAGTAGTATTGACAGGGATCAGCCCCAGCATTTT.

J is TRBJ2-7 and V is TRBV5-1; possible D gene TRBD1, 6 bases. This CDR3 has 14 residues. Germline assignment: CDR1 SGHRS and CDR2 YFSETQ. V shed 10 bases and J shed 2 bases, with 19 bases lying between them. The CDR3, as DNA: TGCGCCTCCCGAACAGGGACGGTGCCCTACGAGCAGTACTTC. Protein product: CASRTGTVPYEQYF.

This rearrangement joins TRBV19 to TRBJ2-7; D unclear. Germline CDR1 LNHDA, CDR2 SQIVND (reference sequence). The CDR3 covers 12 residues. V was shortened by 1 base and J by 4 bases, with 5 bases between the two germline ends. For the CDR3, the DNA is TGTGCCAGTAGTATAGCGGGTTACGAGCAGTACTTC. Amino acids: CASSIAGYEQYF.

This chain joins TRBV19 and TRBJ1-2; D may be TRBD1 (5 bases). The length of the CDR3 is 12 residues. The ends were cut back, 8 bases at V and 8 bases at J, with 15 bases in the middle. Germline CDR1 LNHDA, CDR2 SQIVND (reference sequence). DNA of the CDR3: TGTGCCAGTCTTGGGGACTTAGAGGGCTACACCTTC. Protein: CASLGDLEGYTF.

The genes are TRBV4-2 and TRBJ1-5, with a tentative D call TRBD1 (5 bases). The CDR3 runs 14 residues. Trimming pared 4 bases from V and 3 bases from J, leaving 10 bases between. Per the germline V gene, CDR1 is LGHNA and CDR2 is YNFKEQ. CDR3 amino acids: CASSPGTDNQPQHF. For the CDR3, the DNA is TGTGCCAGCAGCCCAGGGACTGACAATCAGCCCCAGCATTTT.

CDR3 DNA sequence: TGTGCCAGCAGCCTCGGACTAGCGGGAGTCGGCGCAGATACGCAGTATTTT. As protein: CASSLGLAGVGADTQYF. The chain recombines TRBV7-3 with TRBJ2-3; TRBD2 agrees at 13 bases. This CDR3 is 17 amino acids long. The germline gives CDR1 SGHTA, CDR2 FQGTGA. The J segment lost 4 bases and the V segment lost 5 bases, leaving 9 bases of the junction unmatched.

The chain combines TRBV5-6 with TRBJ2-1; 12 bases line up with TRBD2. The V segment lost 4 bases and the J segment 8 bases; nucleotides outside the gene matches: 7. Germline V gene lookup returns CDR1 SGHDT and CDR2 YYEEEE. The CDR3 has 15 amino acids. This CDR3 is CASSPSSGRAHEQFF. CDR3 sequence (DNA): TGTGCCAGCAGCCCTTCTAGCGGGAGGGCCCATGAGCAGTTCTTC.

The chain couples TRBV6-1 to TRBJ2-3; 8 positions match TRBD2. The V segment lost 4 bases and the J segment 0 bases; nucleotides outside the gene matches: 6. Looked up from germline, CDR1 is MNHNS and CDR2 is SASEGT. This CDR3 spans 16 amino acids. The CDR3 protein is CASSARLARSTDTQYF. The CDR3 coding sequence is TGTGCCAGCAGTGCCAGACTAGCGCGAAGCACAGATACGCAGTATTTT.

This chain links TRBV7-2 with TRBJ1-4; TRBD1 is a possible D gene (5 bases). This CDR3 comprises 16 residues. CDR1 SGHTA and CDR2 FQGNSA come from the germline V gene. Trimming shortened V by 4 bases and J by 3 bases, and 15 bases separated the two germline ends. Here the CDR3 DNA reads TGTGCCAGCAGCTCCTACCTCAGGGATTCTAATGAAAAACTGTTTTTT. This gives the protein CASSSYLRDSNEKLFF.

This clone was detected a few times. This rearrangement joins TRBV11-2 to TRBJ1-2, with 7 bases aligning to TRBD1. In germline, CDR1 is SGHAT, CDR2 FQNNGV. The CDR3 is 15 amino acids. The V gene end was trimmed by 1 base and the J gene end by 4 bases; junction bases not matched to a gene: 6. The CDR3: CASSLASDRAYGYTF. CDR3 bases: TGTGCCAGCAGCTTAGCCTCCGACAGGGCCTATGGCTACACCTTC.

This clone was detected a few times. The chain employs TRBV6-1 and TRBJ2-1, with 9 positions matching TRBD2. CDR3 length equals 15 residues. V shed 0 bases, J shed 7 bases, and the junction held 4 bases outside the gene matches. The germline V gene has CDR1 MNHNS and CDR2 SASEGT. CDR3 bases: TGTGCCAGCAGTGAAGCGAGCGGGAGGACTAATGAGCAGTTCTTC. It translates to CASSEASGRTNEQFF.

V gene TRBV7-9 combines with J gene TRBJ1-4, with D unresolved. Germline lookup yields CDR1 SEHNR and CDR2 FQNEAQ (reference sequence). Trimming took off 4 bases at V and 0 bases at J, with 9 bases between the two ends. The CDR3 contains 15 residues. The CDR3 nucleotides are TGTGCCAGCAGCTCCTCCGAGGCAACTAATGAAAAACTGTTTTTT. Translation: CASSSSEATNEKLFF.

This clone was counted between two and nine times. The CDR3 DNA follows: TGTGCCAGCAGCGTGACAGGGGAATCTGGAAACACCATATATTTT. Residues: CASSVTGESGNTIYF. The chain carries TRBV5-5 and TRBJ1-3; 8 bases fit TRBD1. The J segment lost 1 base and the V segment lost 4 bases, leaving 4 bases of the junction unmatched. The CDR3 runs 15 residues. Germline CDR1 is SGHKS and CDR2 is YYEKEE (reference sequence).

The chain joins TRBV6-5 to TRBJ1-1; D call uncertain. The germline V gene has CDR1 MNHEY and CDR2 SVGAGI. This CDR3 is built from 14 residues. Trimming removed 2 bases from V and 2 bases from J, with 9 bases in between. CDR3 protein: CASSYAGFNTEAFF. The CDR3 DNA is TGTGCCAGCAGTTACGCGGGATTTAACACTGAAGCTTTCTTT.

The rearrangement joins TRBV6-5 to TRBJ2-1, with 10 bases lining up with TRBD2. This CDR3 region has 13 residues. Germline V CDR1 and CDR2: MNHEY, SVGAGI. Trimming removed 8 bases from V and 4 bases from J; junction bases left unmatched: 2. The DNA of the CDR3 is TGTGCCAGCGGACTAGCGGAGTACAATGAGCAGTTCTTC. The encoded protein is CASGLAEYNEQFF.